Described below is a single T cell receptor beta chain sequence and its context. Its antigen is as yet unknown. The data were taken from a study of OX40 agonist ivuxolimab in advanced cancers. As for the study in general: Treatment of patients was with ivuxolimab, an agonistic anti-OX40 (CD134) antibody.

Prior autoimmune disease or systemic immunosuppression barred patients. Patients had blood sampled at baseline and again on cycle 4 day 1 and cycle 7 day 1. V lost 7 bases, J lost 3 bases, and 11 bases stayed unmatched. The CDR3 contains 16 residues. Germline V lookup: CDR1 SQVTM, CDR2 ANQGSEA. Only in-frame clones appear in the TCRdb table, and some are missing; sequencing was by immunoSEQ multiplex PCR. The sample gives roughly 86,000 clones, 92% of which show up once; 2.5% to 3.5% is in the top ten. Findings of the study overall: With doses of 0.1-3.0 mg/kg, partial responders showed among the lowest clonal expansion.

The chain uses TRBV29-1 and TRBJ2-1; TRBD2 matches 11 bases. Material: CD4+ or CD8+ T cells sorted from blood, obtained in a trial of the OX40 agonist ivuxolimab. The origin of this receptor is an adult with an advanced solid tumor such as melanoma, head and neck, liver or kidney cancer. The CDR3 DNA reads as TGCAGCGGCGCCTTGGGACTAGCGGCTTACTACAATGAGCAGTTCTTC. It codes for CSGALGLAAYYNEQFF.